These 30 T cell receptor beta chains were all obtained from the same sample, sequenced in a study of CD8 T cells in ankylosing spondylitis. These receptors' targets are unknown. TCRdb re-called the 5' RACE reads through MiXCR, storing one row per CDR3 protein. In the table there are 750,000 to 850,000 distinct CDR3 sequences, about 11% of which are singletons. Notes on the study in general: Ankylosing spondylitis blood seemed to carry a telltale TCR beta motif made of several highly homologous variants.

Sequencing input: blood, either unsorted or a sorted T cell fraction (not recorded which). The receptors were sampled from a male donor with ankylosing spondylitis.

This clonotype was seen many times. The chain links TRBV9 to TRBJ2-5, with D maybe TRBD1 (5 bases). Germline V lookup: CDR1 SGDLS, CDR2 YYNGEE. The CDR3 runs to 14 residues. Trimming removed 4 bases from V and 5 bases from J, with 15 bases in between. CDR3 in DNA: TGTGCCAGCAGCTCCGGACAAGCGCCGGAGACCCAGTACTTC. The encoded protein is CASSSGQAPETQYF. Combining the CDR3 with reference TRBV9 and TRBJ2-5 gives the whole variable domain DSGVTQTPKHLITATGQRVTLRCSPRSGDLSVYWYQQSLDQGLQFLIQYYNGEERAKGNILERFSAQQFPDLHSELNLSSLELGDSALYFCASSSGQAPETQYFGPGTRLLVL.

This clonotype was counted between two and nine times. This chain joins TRBV4-1 and TRBJ2-1; D gene unclear. Per germline, CDR1 MGHRA and CDR2 YSYEKL. V lost 0 bases and J 0 bases, leaving 12 bases between the germline ends. CDR3 length equals 17 residues. The CDR3 DNA reads TGCGCCAGCAGCCAAGAGCGTGTTACCTTCTCCTACAATGAGCAGTTCTTC. Its translation: CASSQERVTFSYNEQFF.

A few counts support this clonotype. CDR3 sequence reads: CSAGRAYYYEQYF. As DNA, the CDR3 is TGCAGTGCTGGGAGGGCCTATTACTACGAGCAGTACTTC. V usage is TRBV20-1 and J usage is TRBJ2-7; TRBD2 matches at 7 bases. Trimming took 5 bases from V and 3 from J; bases not matched to a gene: 7. The CDR3 has 13 amino acids. Per the germline V gene, CDR1 is DFQATT and CDR2 is SNEGSKA (reference sequence).

This clonotype was detected only a few times. The chain has TRBV6-6 and TRBJ2-4; possibly TRBD1 or TRBD2 for D (5 bases each). This CDR3 spans 13 amino acids. Germline-derived CDR1 and CDR2 are MNHNY and SVGAGI (reference sequence). The germline V and J ends were trimmed by 8 bases and 3 bases, with 11 bases remaining between them. CDR3 in DNA: TGTGCCAGCTACGGGACCTACAAAAACATTCAGTACTTC. It translates to CASYGTYKNIQYF.

The CDR3 spells CASSQDRGNYNEQFF. For the CDR3, the DNA is TGTGCCAGCAGCCAGGACAGGGGGAATTACAATGAGCAGTTCTTC. The V call is TRBV7-2, the J call TRBJ2-1, with TRBD1 matching 10 bases. This CDR3 has 15 residues. Germline assignment: CDR1 SGHTA and CDR2 FQGNSA. V was clipped by 5 bases and J by 4 bases; unmatched bases: 5.

This clonotype was found a few times. This rearrangement joins TRBV20-1 to TRBJ2-2; D may match TRBD1 or TRBD2 (5 bases each). From germline, CDR1 is DFQATT and CDR2 SNEGSKA (reference sequence). The CDR3 totals 15 residues. Trimming took 4 bases from V and 0 from J, leaving 12 bases between them. Here the CDR3 reads CSATRDGTNTGELFF. Here the CDR3 DNA reads TGCAGTGCTACCCGGGACGGGACGAACACCGGGGAGCTGTTTTTT.

Only a few counts were recorded for this clonotype. The chain recombines TRBV20-1 with TRBJ2-1, with 10 bases matching TRBD2. The germline CDR1 and CDR2 sequences are DFQATT and SNEGSKA (reference sequence). The V segment lost 7 bases and the J segment 10 bases; nucleotides outside the gene matches: 16. The CDR3 is 15 residues long. CDR3 amino acids: CSEISAGGPGDEQFF. For the CDR3, the DNA is TGCAGTGAAATATCAGCGGGAGGGCCGGGAGACGAGCAGTTCTTC.

In this sample, this clonotype turned up many times. The rearrangement uses TRBV7-2 and TRBJ2-7; 7 positions agree with TRBD2. V was clipped by 3 bases and J by 1 base; unmatched bases: 0. CDR1 is SGHTA and CDR2 is FQGNSA in the germline V gene. The CDR3 consists of 13 residues. This CDR3 reads CASSLGLSYEQYF. CDR3 bases: TGTGCCAGCAGCTTGGGACTATCCTACGAGCAGTACTTC.

The rearrangement joins TRBV20-1 to TRBJ2-3; tentatively, D is TRBD2 (6 bases). There are 15 residues in the CDR3. Germline CDR1 is DFQATT and CDR2 is SNEGSKA (reference sequence). V lost 4 bases to trimming and J lost 5 bases, with 19 bases between them. The CDR3 coding sequence is TGCAGTGCTACCCGGGGGAGCGGTTCACGAGATACGCAGTATTTT. Translation: CSATRGSGSRDTQYF.

The chain carries TRBV5-1 and TRBJ2-3; D is tentatively TRBD1 or TRBD2 (5 bases each). This CDR3 is 17 amino acids long. Germline CDR1 reads SGHRS; CDR2 reads YFSETQ. Trimming took off 4 bases at V and 0 bases at J, with 18 bases between the two ends. The chain's CDR3 is CASSQAYSWGSTDTQYF. CDR3 nucleotide sequence: TGCGCCAGCAGCCAAGCGTATTCTTGGGGGAGCACAGATACGCAGTATTTT.

CDR3 in DNA: TGTGCCAGCAGTTTCGGGACTAGCGGGCTCTACGAGCAGTACTTC. Translation: CASSFGTSGLYEQYF. The rearrangement joins TRBV27 to TRBJ2-7; 12 bases are a match to TRBD2. Trimming at V came to 3 bases and at J to 3 bases, leaving 3 bases not matched to a gene. The CDR3 totals 15 residues. Looked up from germline, CDR1 is MNHEY and CDR2 is SMNVEV (reference sequence).

This clonotype was picked up a small number of times. The chain couples TRBV11-2 to TRBJ2-7; D possibly corresponds to TRBD2 (6 bases). The CDR3 extends over 13 amino acids. CDR1 and CDR2 (germline): SGHAT, FQNNGV. V shed 3 bases and J shed 3 bases, with 9 bases lying between them. CDR3 nucleotides: TGTGCCAGCAGCTTGGGACTTTACTACGAGCAGTACTTC. Translation gives CASSLGLYYEQYF. The full variable domain, in which reference TRBV11-2 and TRBJ2-7 provide the parts outside the CDR3, is EAGVAQSPRYKIIEKRQSVAFWCNPISGHATLYWYQQILGQGPKLLIQFQNNGVVDDSQLPKDRFSAERLKGVDSTLKIQPAKLEDSAVYLCASSLGLYYEQYFGPGTRLTVT.

The chain links TRBV12-3 or TRBV12-4 to TRBJ1-4; no definite D call. This CDR3 spans 11 amino acids. V lost 6 bases, J lost 10 bases, and 9 bases lay in between. The DNA for the CDR3 is TGTGCCAGCAGAACCGGACGAAAACTGTTTTTT. Its translation is CASRTGRKLFF.

This sequence joins TRBV6-5 and TRBJ2-1; tentatively, D is TRBD1 (6 bases). V gave up 6 bases and J gave up 11 bases, with 11 bases separating them. The CDR3 loop spans 11 amino acids. Germline V gives CDR1 MNHEY, CDR2 SVGAGI. Written as DNA, the CDR3 is TGTGCCAGCAGGACCCGGGACAAGCAGTTCTTC. Translating gives CASRTRDKQFF.

This chain links TRBV6-5 with TRBJ2-7; D ambiguous. Trimming removed 2 bases from V and 7 bases from J, with 12 bases in between. There are 13 residues in the CDR3. Germline assignment: CDR1 MNHEY and CDR2 SVGAGI. CDR3 coding DNA: TGTGCCAGCAGTTACGACCCCTCCCGGGAGCAGTACTTC. It is translated as CASSYDPSREQYF.

This clonotype was seen at least ten times. The V gene is TRBV29-1, the J gene TRBJ1-1; D remains unclear. The CDR3 contains 12 residues. V dropped 5 bases and J dropped 7 bases, with 14 bases sitting between them. CDR1 is SQVTM, CDR2 ANQGSEA, per germline. The CDR3 loop is CSVFRADGEAFF. The DNA for the CDR3 is TGCAGCGTTTTTAGAGCGGACGGTGAAGCTTTCTTT.

J is TRBJ2-5 and V is TRBV20-1; D possibly corresponds to TRBD2 (5 bases). Trimming took 0 bases from V and 5 from J, leaving 10 bases between them. CDR1 and CDR2 (germline): DFQATT, SNEGSKA (reference sequence). The CDR3 runs to 13 residues. The CDR3 DNA follows: TGCAGTGCTAGAGATGTTAGGAGGGAGACCCAGTACTTC. It yields the protein CSARDVRRETQYF.

This clonotype came up many times. The rearrangement uses TRBV6-5 and TRBJ1-1; no clear D. The CDR3 is 14 residues long. Germline loops: CDR1 MNHEY, CDR2 SVGAGI. V gave up 4 bases and J gave up 0 bases, with 9 bases separating them. The CDR3 here is CASSLGLLNTEAFF. The CDR3 nucleotides are TGTGCCAGCAGTTTGGGGTTATTGAACACTGAAGCTTTCTTT.

J is TRBJ2-5 and V is TRBV20-1; 9 nucleotides agree with TRBD2. The V gene end was trimmed by 6 bases and the J gene end by 4 bases; junction bases not matched to a gene: 6. Per the germline V gene, CDR1 is DFQATT and CDR2 is SNEGSKA (reference sequence). CDR3 size: 13 residues. CDR3 residues: CSAGSGSLETQYF. The DNA for the CDR3 is TGCAGTGCCGGTAGCGGGAGCCTAGAGACCCAGTACTTC.

This chain joins TRBV21-1 and TRBJ2-1; the D call in the table, TRBD2, was not verified against the DNA. TRBV21-1 is an annotated pseudogene. The length of the CDR3 is 18 residues. The CDR3, as DNA: TGTGCCAGCAGTCCTGGTGGGGCTAGCGGGATTGGGTACAATGAGCAGTTCTTC. This codes for CASSPGGASGIGYNEQFF.

The V call is TRBV9, the J call TRBJ2-7; D ambiguous. From germline, CDR1 is SGDLS and CDR2 YYNGEE. This CDR3 has 14 residues. Trimming removed 0 bases from V and 4 bases from J, with 11 bases in between. The CDR3 DNA reads as TGTGCCAGCAGCGTAGTTGGGGAAGGTTACGAGCAGTACTTC. Protein: CASSVVGEGYEQYF.

CDR3 loop: CASSQDQFAGGNSGSNQPQHF. The CDR3 DNA is TGTGCCAGCAGCCAAGATCAGTTTGCAGGTGGAAATTCGGGGAGCAATCAGCCCCAGCATTTT. The V gene is TRBV4-2, the J gene TRBJ1-5, with unresolved D. V was pared by 0 bases and J by 1 base, with 25 bases between. Germline V gene sequence: CDR1 LGHNA, CDR2 YNFKEQ. CDR3 length equals 21 residues.

This clonotype was counted at least ten times. V usage is TRBV7-2 and J usage is TRBJ2-3; TRBD2 is a possible D gene (7 bases). The V end was cut by 5 bases, the J end by 2 bases, with 20 bases between. The length of the CDR3 is 17 residues. Germline CDR1 is SGHTA and CDR2 is FQGNSA. The CDR3 here is CASSLQRGGALTDTQYF. CDR3 coding DNA: TGTGCCAGCAGCCTCCAGAGGGGGGGGGCCCTCACAGATACGCAGTATTTT. The full variable domain, its missing parts supplied by reference TRBV7-2 and TRBJ2-3, is GAGVSQSPSNKVTEKGKDVELRCDPISGHTALYWYRQSLGQGLEFLIYFQGNSAPDKSGLPSDRFSAERTGGSVSTLTIQRTQQEDSAVYLCASSLQRGGALTDTQYFGPGTRLTVL.

This clonotype was counted a few times. V is TRBV27 and J is TRBJ2-1; tentatively, D is TRBD1 (6 bases). Germline V gives CDR1 MNHEY, CDR2 SMNVEV (reference sequence). This CDR3 comprises 15 residues. The V end was cut by 8 bases, the J end by 5 bases, with 19 bases between. The CDR3 spells CASRTGFWTDNEQFF. CDR3 nucleotide sequence: TGTGCCAGCCGAACAGGGTTTTGGACCGACAATGAGCAGTTCTTC.

The V and J genes are TRBV21-1 and TRBJ2-2; no DNA check was done on the table's D call, TRBD2. TRBV21-1 corresponds to a pseudogene. This CDR3 has 15 amino acids. CDR3 sequence reads: CASSPTRKGTGELFF. CDR3 nucleotides: TGTGCCAGCAGCCCGACTAGAAAGGGAACCGGGGAGCTGTTTTTT.

There are many counts of this clonotype. This chain links TRBV6-4 with TRBJ1-1; D not certain. Germline V gives CDR1 MRHNA, CDR2 SNTAGT. V lost 2 bases and J 5 bases, leaving 12 bases between the germline ends. The CDR3 has 14 residues. The CDR3 is CASSDNSLGTEAFF. CDR3 sequence (DNA): TGTGCCAGCAGTGACAACTCCCTCGGGACTGAAGCTTTCTTT.

Concerning this clonotype itself: One end of the junction does not line up with germline, which may come from a read error. The chain carries TRBV5-4 and TRBJ2-1, with 7 bases that match TRBD2. Germline CDR1 SGHNT, CDR2 YYREEE (reference sequence). The CDR3 is 12 residues long. CDR3 sequence: CASSWDYHEQFF. For the CDR3, the DNA is TGTGCCAGCAGCTGGGACTACCATGAGCAGTTCTTC.

The genes are TRBV28 and TRBJ2-1; 15 bases line up with TRBD2. The J segment lost 7 bases and the V segment lost 6 bases, leaving 10 bases of the junction unmatched. The CDR3 has 17 residues. The germline V gene encodes CDR1 MDHEN and CDR2 SYDVKM. The CDR3 protein is CASSQTKGLAGGNEQFF. The CDR3, as DNA: TGTGCCAGCAGCCAAACTAAGGGACTAGCGGGGGGTAATGAGCAGTTCTTC.

The chain has TRBV10-3 and TRBJ2-2; D is undetermined. The V end lost 4 bases, the J end lost 2 bases, and 5 bases lay between the germline ends. CDR3 length: 13 residues. Looked up from germline, CDR1 is ENHRY and CDR2 is SYGVKD. The CDR3: CAISGHNTGELFF. The CDR3 coding sequence is TGTGCCATCAGTGGCCATAACACCGGGGAGCTGTTTTTT.

This clonotype was found once. This rearrangement joins TRBV6-1 to TRBJ2-5, with D unclear. Germline lookup yields CDR1 MNHNS and CDR2 SASEGT. V was pared by 7 bases and J by 2 bases, with 14 bases between. There are 14 residues in the CDR3. CDR3 coding DNA: TGTGCCAGCAACCCCCCAGAGCTACAAGAGACCCAGTACTTC. Translated: CASNPPELQETQYF.